The sequence of this TCR beta chain was determined in a study of blood T cell repertoires in COVID-19 (dated by TCRdb to between 2020 and 2021). Turning to the overall study: Samples covering the acute and convalescent phases of COVID-19 were provided by collaborators in the United States, Italy and Spain. The prospective study material was composed of cDNA or gDNA derived from T cells, B-cell-depleted T cells, or PBMCs. The dataset comprised deeply sampled blood TCRbeta repertoires from subjects exposed to, actively infected with, or recovered from COVID-19. The repertoires were made available in a free public database intended to serve as a resource for research on the immune response to SARS-CoV-2. Samples came from the ongoing ImmuneRACE study (first 160 participants) plus 1,254 subjects from 6 global collaborators. The sample metadata nearly always contained a de-identified subject ID, COVID-19 status, age in years and sex. Where available, HLA class I and class II types were obtained from metadata supplied by the sample provider rather than from assay-based typing.

Participants in the prospective study were aged roughly 18 to 100 years, lived in about two dozen United States geographic areas, and enrolled through a virtual design. In the prospective study, cohorts were assigned on the basis of participant-reported clinical history obtained from a screening survey and a study questionnaire. ImmuneRACE Cohort 3 recovered participants were defined by two consecutive negative NP/OP PCR tests, healthcare professional clearance, or symptom resolution. In the prospective study, mobile phlebotomists collected whole blood, serum and a nasopharyngeal or oropharyngeal swab from each participant. Additional blood draws and questionnaires over an approximately 2-month period could optionally be provided by prospective study participants. Blood samples from the prospective study were shipped frozen or at room temperature prior to DNA extraction. TCRbeta CDR3 regions were amplified from genomic DNA using the immunoSEQ Assay, a bias-controlled multiplex PCR. Per the authors' processing: Nucleated cell counts per sample were estimated from amplification of reference gene primers within the assay. To quantify the absolute abundance of each unique TCRbeta CDR3 rearrangement, sequence reads were collapsed and filtered. For each sample, productive Simpson clonality was calculated as the square root of Simpson's diversity index over productive rearrangements. Held by TCRdb, this immuneACCESS table contains in-frame sequences only and omits some clones. Under half of the omission traces to an unresolved V gene where checked; the cause of the rest is unknown. V, J and clone size are taken as reported in that table, and D and trimming were inferred from the DNA itself. This sample gives over 250,000 clones in total; under 90% of them show up just once. Of the sample, approximately 2% is held by the ten largest clones.

Reading from cysteine to phenylalanine, the CDR3 counts 15 amino acids. The CDR3 DNA has 45 bases and is translated from base 1. Compared with germline, V lacks 5 bases and J lacks 2 bases; bases without a gene match: 1. The germline V gene (reference sequence) specifies SGHKS as CDR1 and YYEKEE as CDR2. Summary of the overall study and its limitations: The amount of clinical and demographic metadata varied by source and participant and was provided uncurated.

As for this clone: Its antigen is currently not known. Base qualities are not provided; no much larger clone lies one nucleotide away.

The sequence links TRBV5-5 to TRBJ1-6; a stretch of 10 junction bases matches TRBD1. What was sequenced was PBMCs or T cells enriched from blood (not recorded which). The sequence was collected from a woman aged 55-75 years who had recovered from COVID-19. The DNA reads as follows: TGTGCCAGCAGTGGGACAGGGGCCTATAATTCACCCCTCCACTTT. Its amino acids are CASSGTGAYNSPLHF.